The present entry profiles one T cell receptor (beta chain) with its context. Original methodology: Reference gene primer amplification gave estimated nucleated cell counts. TCRdb keeps only in-frame clones here, not all; method: immunoSEQ multiplex PCR. V, J and clone size reflect that table, while D and trimming were determined from the DNA. The sample has some 150,000 clones, 87% seen once. This entry belongs to a study of blood T cell repertoires in COVID-19. About the study: The cDNA or gDNA used as material had been derived from T cells, B-cell-depleted T cells, or PBMCs.

Trimming removed 5 bases at V and 0 bases at J, with 11 bases between. CDR3 length equals 15 residues. The germline V gene encodes CDR1 SNHLY and CDR2 FYNNEI. J is TRBJ1-5 and V is TRBV2; D may be TRBD1 (6 bases). The sequenced sample consisted of peripheral blood. This receptor was obtained from a woman aged 60-70 years who had recovered from COVID-19. The CDR3, as DNA: TGTGCCAGCAGTTTGGGACAAACTAGCAATCAGCCCCAGCATTTT. Amino acid sequence: CASSLGQTSNQPQHF.